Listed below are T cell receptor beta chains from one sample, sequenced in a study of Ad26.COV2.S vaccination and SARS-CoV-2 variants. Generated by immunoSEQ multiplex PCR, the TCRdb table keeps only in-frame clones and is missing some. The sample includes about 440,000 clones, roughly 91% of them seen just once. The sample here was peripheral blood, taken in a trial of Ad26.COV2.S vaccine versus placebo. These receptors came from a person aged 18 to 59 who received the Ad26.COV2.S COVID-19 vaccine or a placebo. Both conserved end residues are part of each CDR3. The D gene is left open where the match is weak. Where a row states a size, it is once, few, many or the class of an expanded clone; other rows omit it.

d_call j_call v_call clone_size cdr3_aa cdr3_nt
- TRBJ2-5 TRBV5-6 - CASRRGRETQYF TGTGCCAGCCGTAGGGGTAGGGAGACCCAGTACTTC
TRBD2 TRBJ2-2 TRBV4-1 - CASSQLGLANTGELFF TGCGCCAGCAGCCAGTTGGGACTAGCCAACACCGGGGAGCTGTTTTTT
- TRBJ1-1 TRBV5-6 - CASSLGGRDPKATEAFF TGTGCCAGCAGCTTGGGGGGCCGGGACCCTAAGGCCACTGAAGCTTTCTTT
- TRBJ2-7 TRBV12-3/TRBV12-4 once CASSLGPSYEQYF TGTGCCAGCAGTTTGGGGCCCTCCTACGAGCAGTACTTC
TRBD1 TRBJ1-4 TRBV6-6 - CASSTSGQGSEKLFF TGTGCCAGCAGTACCTCGGGACAGGGAAGTGAAAAACTGTTTTTT
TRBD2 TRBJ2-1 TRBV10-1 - CARLLAGGSYNEQFF TGCGCCAGGCTACTAGCGGGGGGCTCCTACAATGAGCAGTTCTTC
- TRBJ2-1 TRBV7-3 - CASSLAPMGAPPYNEQFF TGTGCCAGCAGCTTAGCCCCAATGGGGGCGCCCCCCTACAATGAGCAGTTCTTC
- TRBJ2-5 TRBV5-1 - CASSLTPTRQETQYF TGCGCCAGCAGCTTGACGCCGACCCGCCAAGAGACCCAGTACTTC
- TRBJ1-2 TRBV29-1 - CSVQGGDGYTF TGCAGCGTTCAGGGTGGAGATGGCTACACCTTC
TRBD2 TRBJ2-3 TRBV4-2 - CASSQEGGLWGGYTDTQYF TGTGCCAGCAGCCAAGAGGGAGGGCTTTGGGGGGGATACACAGATACGCAGTATTTT
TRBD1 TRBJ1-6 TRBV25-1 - CASSGETGFSPLHF TGTGCCAGCAGTGGCGAGACAGGGTTTTCACCCCTCCACTTT
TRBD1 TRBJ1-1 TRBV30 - CASRTGEAFF TGTGCCTCTCGGACAGGCGAAGCTTTCTTT
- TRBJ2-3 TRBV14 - CASSQDPNYDTDTQYF TGTGCCAGCAGCCAAGATCCTAACTACGACACAGATACGCAGTATTTT
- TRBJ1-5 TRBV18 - CASSSRTVSNQPQHF TGTGCCAGCTCATCTCGGACGGTCAGCAATCAGCCCCAGCATTTT
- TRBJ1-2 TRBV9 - CASSGRDGYTF TGTGCCAGCAGCGGCAGGGATGGCTACACCTTC
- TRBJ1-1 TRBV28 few CASSPRQGRVGTEAFF TGTGCCAGCAGTCCCCGCCAGGGGCGGGTTGGCACTGAAGCTTTCTTT
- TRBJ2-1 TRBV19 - CASSETGNNEQFF TGTGCCAGTAGTGAGACAGGTAACAATGAGCAGTTCTTC
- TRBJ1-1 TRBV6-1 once CASSDIGRENTEAFF TGTGCCAGCAGTGATATAGGCAGGGAGAACACTGAAGCTTTCTTT
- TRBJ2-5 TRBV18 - CASSPMNQETQYF TGTGCCAGCTCACCAATGAACCAAGAGACCCAGTACTTC
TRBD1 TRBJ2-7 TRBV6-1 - CASSEVPDRAYEQYF TGTGCCAGCAGTGAAGTACCGGACAGGGCCTACGAGCAGTACTTC
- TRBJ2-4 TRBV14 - CASSQGIDPKNIQYF TGTGCCAGCAGCCAAGGCATAGACCCTAAAAACATTCAGTACTTC
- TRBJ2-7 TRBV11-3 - CASSLAGNTYEQYF TGTGCCAGCAGCTTAGCCGGGAACACCTACGAGCAGTACTTC
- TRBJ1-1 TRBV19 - CASSPQGALEAFF TGTGCCAGTAGTCCACAGGGAGCGCTCGAAGCTTTCTTT
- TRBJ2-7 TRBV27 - CASSLGRGTGYEQYF TGTGCCAGCAGTTTAGGTAGGGGAACCGGCTACGAGCAGTACTTC
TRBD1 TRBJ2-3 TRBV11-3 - CASSQHPGTGGFTDTQYF TGTGCCAGCAGCCAACACCCCGGGACAGGGGGCTTCACAGATACGCAGTATTTT
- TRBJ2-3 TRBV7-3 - CASSFEVSTDTQYF TGTGCCAGCAGCTTTGAGGTTTCCACAGATACGCAGTATTTT
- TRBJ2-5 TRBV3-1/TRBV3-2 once CASSPTPETQYF TGTGCCAGCAGCCCTACCCCGGAGACCCAGTACTTC
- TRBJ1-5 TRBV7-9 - CASSSDYSNQPQHF TGTGCCAGCAGCTCCGATTATAGCAATCAGCCCCAGCATTTT
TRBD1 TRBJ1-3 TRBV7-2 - CASRVDRVPGNTIYF TGTGCCAGCAGGGTCGACAGGGTGCCAGGAAACACCATATATTTT
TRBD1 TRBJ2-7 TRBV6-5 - CASSYTRTGEKQYF TGTGCCAGCAGTTACACCAGGACAGGGGAGAAGCAGTACTTC
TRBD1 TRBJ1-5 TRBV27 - CASSAGTGNQPQHF TGTGCCAGCAGTGCCGGGACAGGGAATCAGCCCCAGCATTTT
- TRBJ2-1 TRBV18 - CASSGSSSYNEQFF TGTGCCAGCTCAGGGAGTAGCTCCTACAATGAGCAGTTCTTC
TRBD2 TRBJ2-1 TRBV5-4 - CASSWGLADYNEQFF TGTGCCAGCAGCTGGGGACTAGCGGACTACAATGAGCAGTTCTTC
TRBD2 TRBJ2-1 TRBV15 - CATSRDQGLAGYNEQFF TGTGCCACCAGCAGAGATCAGGGACTAGCGGGATACAATGAGCAGTTCTTC
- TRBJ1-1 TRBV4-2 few CASSPLGDLNTEAFF TGTGCCAGCAGCCCCCTGGGGGACCTGAACACTGAAGCTTTCTTT
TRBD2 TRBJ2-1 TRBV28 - CASSPSSGSSLERQFF TGTGCCAGCAGTCCTTCTAGCGGGAGCTCCCTAGAGAGGCAGTTCTTC
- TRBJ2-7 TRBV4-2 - CASTQPLRLLLTVKITTSNYEQYF TGTGCCAGCACCCAACCCCTCCGTCTGCTCCTCACCGTGAAAATAACGACTAGTAACTACGAGCAGTACTTC